One and the same sample provided the 29 T cell receptor beta chains below, sequenced in a study of OX40 agonist ivuxolimab in advanced cancers. Receptors were amplified or captured by the immunoSEQ multiplex PCR assay. TCRdb provides this immuneACCESS table in a form limited to in-frame rearrangements. Some clones are lacking; in checked studies, under half of them reflect an unresolved V gene, and why the rest are absent is not known. This sample holds approximately 87,000 clones; 88% were observed only once. Over 4% of the sample is held by the ten biggest clonotypes. This sample comprised CD4+ or CD8+ T cells sorted from blood, obtained in a trial of the OX40 agonist ivuxolimab. The receptors stem from an adult with an advanced solid tumor such as melanoma, head and neck, liver or kidney cancer.

The chain links TRBV4-1 to TRBJ2-5, with D perhaps TRBD1 (5 bases). The CDR3 runs to 15 residues. Trimming took 0 bases from V and 4 from J, leaving 12 bases between them. CDR1 and CDR2 from the germline V gene are MGHRA and YSYEKL. The CDR3 DNA sequence: TGCGCCAGCAGCCAAGAGGGCAGGGCAAGAGAGACCCAGTACTTC. Protein: CASSQEGRARETQYF.

V and J are TRBV28 and TRBJ1-4; D is possibly TRBD1 (6 bases). Germline CDR1 and CDR2: MDHEN and SYDVKM. The ends were cut back, 4 bases at V and 4 bases at J, with 10 bases in the middle. The CDR3 has 14 residues. The CDR3 reads CASSSGQLNEKLFF. Written as DNA, the CDR3 is TGTGCCAGCAGTTCCGGACAGCTTAATGAAAAACTGTTTTTT.

This rearrangement joins TRBV29-1 to TRBJ2-3, with D maybe TRBD1 (5 bases). The length of the CDR3 is 12 residues. Germline lookup yields CDR1 SQVTM and CDR2 ANQGSEA. Trimming removed 7 bases at V and 2 bases at J, with 10 bases between. CDR3 sequence reads: CSARADTDTQYF. The CDR3 coding sequence is TGCAGCGCCAGGGCGGACACAGATACGCAGTATTTT.

CDR3 sequence: CASRGQNEQFF. Written as DNA, the CDR3 is TGTGCCAGTAGAGGGCAAAATGAGCAGTTCTTC. The chain uses TRBV19 and TRBJ2-1; D unclear. CDR1 and CDR2 from the germline V gene are LNHDA and SQIVND (reference sequence). The V and J ends lost 6 bases and 7 bases respectively, with 7 bases between them. This CDR3 contains 11 residues.

The V call is TRBV11-2, the J call TRBJ2-7, with 7 bases lining up with TRBD2. V lost 5 bases, J lost 3 bases, and 16 bases stayed unmatched. Germline V gene sequence: CDR1 SGHAT, CDR2 FQNNGV. The CDR3 spans 17 residues. CDR3 in amino acids: CASSRYYGGRANYEQYF. The DNA of the CDR3 is TGTGCCAGCAGCCGGTATTATGGTGGGAGGGCCAACTACGAGCAGTACTTC.

V gene TRBV6-1 combines with J gene TRBJ2-7; weak D call: TRBD2 (5 bases). Germline values: CDR1 MNHNS, CDR2 SASEGT. V lost 7 bases, J lost 5 bases, and 12 bases lay in between. This CDR3 is built from 12 residues. DNA of the CDR3: TGTGCCAGCAAACTAGGTTTCGACGAGCAGTACTTC. It codes for CASKLGFDEQYF.

This chain joins TRBV19 and TRBJ1-3; D may be TRBD1 (5 bases). The CDR3 is 14 amino acids. Trimming cost V 5 bases and J 3 bases, with 11 bases left between them. The germline gives CDR1 LNHDA, CDR2 SQIVND (reference sequence). CDR3 region: CASSQGRDGNTIYF. The DNA of the CDR3 is TGTGCCAGTAGTCAGGGAAGAGATGGAAACACCATATATTTT.

The genes are TRBV11-2 and TRBJ1-1; TRBD1 agrees at 10 bases. The CDR3 runs 15 residues. The V gene end was trimmed by 6 bases and the J gene end by 4 bases; junction bases not matched to a gene: 8. The germline V gene encodes CDR1 SGHAT and CDR2 FQNNGV. CDR3 in amino acids: CASSHPGQGTTEAFF. CDR3 bases: TGTGCCAGCAGTCATCCGGGACAGGGGACCACTGAAGCTTTCTTT.

The chain uses TRBV5-8 and TRBJ2-5; D could derive from TRBD1 or TRBD2 (5 bases each). The CDR3 has 13 residues. CDR1 and CDR2 from the germline V gene are SGHTS and YDEGEE. V was cut by 8 bases and J by 5 bases, with 16 bases left in between. In nucleotides, the CDR3 is TGTGCCAGTCGCCGGGACGTGGGGGAGACCCAGTACTTC. Translation: CASRRDVGETQYF. Together with reference TRBV5-8 and TRBJ2-5, the CDR3 gives the full variable domain: EAGVTQSPTHLIKTRGQQATLRCSPISGHTSVYWYQQALGLGLQFLLWYDEGEERNRGNFPPRFSGRQFPNYSSELNVNALELEDSALYLCASRRDVGETQYFGPGTRLLVL.

The CDR3 region is CASSLGAVITDTQYF. CDR3 coding DNA: TGCGCCAGCAGCTTGGGGGCGGTGATCACAGATACGCAGTATTTT. The chain joins TRBV5-1 to TRBJ2-3; no clear D. Germline V gene lookup returns CDR1 SGHRS and CDR2 YFSETQ. Trimming removed 0 bases from V and 2 bases from J, with 10 bases in between. CDR3 length: 15 amino acids. The whole variable domain, filled in from reference TRBV5-1 and TRBJ2-3, reads KAGVTQTPRYLIKTRGQQVTLSCSPISGHRSVSWYQQTPGQGLQFLFEYFSETQRNKGNFPGRFSGRQFSNSRSEMNVSTLELGDSALYLCASSLGAVITDTQYFGPGTRLTVL.

CDR3 nucleotide sequence: TGTGCCAGCAGTCCCTTTGTGGGGGGGGCGAGAGAGACCCAGTACTTC. This codes for CASSPFVGGARETQYF. The V call is TRBV27, the J call TRBJ2-5; weak D call: TRBD2 (7 bases). The V gene's germline CDR1 is MNHEY and CDR2 SMNVEV (reference sequence). V was clipped by 5 bases and J by 4 bases, with 20 bases between them. CDR3 length: 16 residues.

V and J are TRBV7-2 and TRBJ2-1; no clear D gene. Looked up from germline, CDR1 is SGHTA and CDR2 is FQGNSA. Trimming cost V 5 bases and J 4 bases, with 12 bases left between them. This CDR3 comprises 14 residues. The CDR3 coding sequence is TGTGCCAGCAGCCAAGACCCCAATTACAATGAGCAGTTCTTC. Translating gives CASSQDPNYNEQFF.

The chain recombines TRBV5-1 with TRBJ2-5; 7 bases are shared with TRBD1. CDR1 SGHRS and CDR2 YFSETQ come from the germline V gene. The CDR3 runs 15 residues. Losses at the gene ends were 4 bases for V and 0 bases for J; bases not matched to a gene: 6. CDR3 coding DNA: TGCGCCAGCAGCAATACAGGGGCCGACCAAGAGACCCAGTACTTC. Its translation: CASSNTGADQETQYF.

This chain uses TRBV30 with TRBJ1-4, with 8 bases fitting TRBD1. CDR1 and CDR2 from the germline V gene are GTSNPN and SVGIG (reference sequence). V was pared by 2 bases and J by 5 bases, with 1 base of the junction left unmatched. The CDR3 has 13 residues. The CDR3 protein is CAWSHRGNEKLFF. The CDR3 nucleotides read TGTGCCTGGAGTCACAGGGGGAATGAAAAACTGTTTTTT.

This chain joins TRBV28 and TRBJ2-1, with 8 bases lining up with TRBD2. The germline V gene has CDR1 MDHEN and CDR2 SYDVKM. Trimming cost V 7 bases and J 4 bases; bases outside gene matches: 9. The CDR3 runs 15 residues. Written as DNA, the CDR3 is TGTGCCAGCACCCAGGGCGGGAGGAGGTACAATGAGCAGTTCTTC. Its translation is CASTQGGRRYNEQFF.

The rearrangement uses TRBV28 and TRBJ1-6; D is uncertain. This CDR3 is built from 13 residues. Germline values: CDR1 MDHEN, CDR2 SYDVKM. V dropped 6 bases and J dropped 14 bases, with 17 bases sitting between them. CDR3 loop: CASRSAGLPTLHF. In DNA form, the CDR3 reads TGTGCCAGCAGATCTGCCGGCCTACCCACCCTCCACTTT.

This sequence joins TRBV9 and TRBJ2-5; a weak D match, TRBD1 (5 bases). V lost 0 bases and J lost 3, with 6 bases in between. Germline assignment: CDR1 SGDLS and CDR2 YYNGEE. The length of the CDR3 is 13 residues. The CDR3 is CASSVGREETQYF. The CDR3 coding sequence is TGTGCCAGCAGCGTAGGCAGGGAAGAGACCCAGTACTTC.

The chain is built from TRBV9 and TRBJ2-5; 10 positions match TRBD2. The CDR3 sequence is 16 residues long. Germline V lookup: CDR1 SGDLS, CDR2 YYNGEE. Trimming removed 0 bases from V and 5 bases from J; junction bases left unmatched: 7. The DNA of the CDR3 is TGTGCCAGCAGCGTAGGGTCTAGCGGGAGTAGGGAGACCCAGTACTTC. Translation gives CASSVGSSGSRETQYF.

J is TRBJ2-4 and V is TRBV2; D possibly uses TRBD1 or TRBD2 (5 bases each). With 6 bases removed from V and 0 bases from J, the gap between germline ends came to 9 bases. CDR1 is SNHLY, CDR2 FYNNEI, per germline. The CDR3 length is 14 residues. CDR3 residues: CASSDGTAKNIQYF. The CDR3 nucleotides read TGTGCCAGCAGCGATGGGACAGCCAAAAACATTCAGTACTTC.

The chain has TRBV6-1 and TRBJ2-1, with TRBD1 matching over 7 bases. With V trimmed by 4 bases and J by 4 bases, 4 bases remained unmatched. Germline CDR1 MNHNS, CDR2 SASEGT. The CDR3 has 14 amino acids. CDR3 nucleotide sequence: TGTGCCAGCAGTGCAGGGACAGTGTACAATGAGCAGTTCTTC. This translates into CASSAGTVYNEQFF.

The rearrangement links TRBV7-3 to TRBJ2-3; D may match TRBD1 or TRBD2 (6 bases each). The CDR3 runs 16 residues. Trimming took 1 base from V and 1 from J, leaving 12 bases between them. Per the germline V gene, CDR1 is SGHTA and CDR2 is FQGTGA. CDR3 residues: CASSLSIGGGTDTQYF. The CDR3 coding sequence is TGTGCCAGCAGCTTAAGTATCGGGGGCGGCACAGATACGCAGTATTTT.

The rearrangement joins TRBV5-1 to TRBJ1-1; D is uncertain. The CDR3 is made up of 17 amino acids. Trimming stripped 4 bases from V and 3 bases from J, with 22 bases between. Germline V lookup: CDR1 SGHRS, CDR2 YFSETQ. The CDR3 DNA is TGCGCCAGCAGCGCTTCCAGATTAGCGGGGATGGACACTGAAGCTTTCTTT. Amino acids: CASSASRLAGMDTEAFF.

The chain employs TRBV30 and TRBJ2-7, with 7 bases lining up with TRBD1. V was clipped by 5 bases and J by 4 bases; unmatched bases: 8. The CDR3 totals 13 residues. Germline V gene data show CDR1 as GTSNPN and CDR2 as SVGIG (reference sequence). The CDR3 DNA reads as TGTGCCTGGGCCGGACGACAGGGTTACGAGCAGTACTTC. Translating gives CAWAGRQGYEQYF.

This chain links TRBV6-5 with TRBJ1-3; unclear D gene. This CDR3 contains 16 residues. The ends were cut back, 4 bases at V and 4 bases at J, with 17 bases in the middle. CDR1 is MNHEY, CDR2 SVGAGI, per germline. The CDR3 loop is CASSSLPGLKGNTIYF. CDR3 sequence (DNA): TGTGCCAGCAGTTCGCTCCCGGGCTTAAAAGGAAACACCATATATTTT.

The chain employs TRBV19 and TRBJ2-7, with 8 bases matching TRBD2. Trimming removed 5 bases from V and 4 bases from J; junction bases left unmatched: 13. The CDR3 spans 16 residues. Germline loops: CDR1 LNHDA, CDR2 SQIVND (reference sequence). The CDR3 nucleotides read TGTGCCAGTAGTGCTCCCCGGGGGGGGGACCCTTACGAGCAGTACTTC. Translating gives CASSAPRGGDPYEQYF.

The chain links TRBV6-5 to TRBJ2-3; D is uncertain. Germline V gene data show CDR1 as MNHEY and CDR2 as SVGAGI. The V end was cut by 3 bases, the J end by 11 bases, with 9 bases between. This CDR3 comprises 11 residues. This CDR3 is CASSYSGWQYF. CDR3 DNA: TGTGCCAGCAGTTATTCCGGATGGCAGTATTTT.

The chain has TRBV28 and TRBJ2-1; TRBD2 is a possible D gene (6 bases). Germline CDR1 MDHEN, CDR2 SYDVKM. V lost 2 bases and J 0 bases, leaving 8 bases between the germline ends. The CDR3 extends over 15 amino acids. CDR3 loop: CASSLAGSSYNEQFF. In DNA, the CDR3 is TGTGCCAGCAGTTTAGCGGGGAGCTCCTACAATGAGCAGTTCTTC.

The CDR3 here is CATSRDRAPQPQHF. Written as DNA, the CDR3 is TGTGCCACCAGCCGGGACAGGGCCCCCCAGCCCCAGCATTTT. The rearrangement joins TRBV15 to TRBJ1-5; 9 bases are shared with TRBD1. Germline assignment: CDR1 LNHNV and CDR2 YYDKDF (reference sequence). Germline trimming cut 5 bases from V and 7 bases from J; bases unmatched to any gene: 6. This CDR3 is built from 14 residues.

This clone was picked up a small number of times. The chain uses TRBV18 and TRBJ2-7, with TRBD2 matching 7 bases. Trimming cost V 5 bases and J 4 bases; bases outside gene matches: 8. The CDR3 totals 14 residues. Germline V gene sequence: CDR1 KGHSH, CDR2 LQKENI. In DNA, the CDR3 is TGTGCCAGCTCATCGTCTAGCGGACATTACGAGCAGTACTTC. It yields the protein CASSSSSGHYEQYF.